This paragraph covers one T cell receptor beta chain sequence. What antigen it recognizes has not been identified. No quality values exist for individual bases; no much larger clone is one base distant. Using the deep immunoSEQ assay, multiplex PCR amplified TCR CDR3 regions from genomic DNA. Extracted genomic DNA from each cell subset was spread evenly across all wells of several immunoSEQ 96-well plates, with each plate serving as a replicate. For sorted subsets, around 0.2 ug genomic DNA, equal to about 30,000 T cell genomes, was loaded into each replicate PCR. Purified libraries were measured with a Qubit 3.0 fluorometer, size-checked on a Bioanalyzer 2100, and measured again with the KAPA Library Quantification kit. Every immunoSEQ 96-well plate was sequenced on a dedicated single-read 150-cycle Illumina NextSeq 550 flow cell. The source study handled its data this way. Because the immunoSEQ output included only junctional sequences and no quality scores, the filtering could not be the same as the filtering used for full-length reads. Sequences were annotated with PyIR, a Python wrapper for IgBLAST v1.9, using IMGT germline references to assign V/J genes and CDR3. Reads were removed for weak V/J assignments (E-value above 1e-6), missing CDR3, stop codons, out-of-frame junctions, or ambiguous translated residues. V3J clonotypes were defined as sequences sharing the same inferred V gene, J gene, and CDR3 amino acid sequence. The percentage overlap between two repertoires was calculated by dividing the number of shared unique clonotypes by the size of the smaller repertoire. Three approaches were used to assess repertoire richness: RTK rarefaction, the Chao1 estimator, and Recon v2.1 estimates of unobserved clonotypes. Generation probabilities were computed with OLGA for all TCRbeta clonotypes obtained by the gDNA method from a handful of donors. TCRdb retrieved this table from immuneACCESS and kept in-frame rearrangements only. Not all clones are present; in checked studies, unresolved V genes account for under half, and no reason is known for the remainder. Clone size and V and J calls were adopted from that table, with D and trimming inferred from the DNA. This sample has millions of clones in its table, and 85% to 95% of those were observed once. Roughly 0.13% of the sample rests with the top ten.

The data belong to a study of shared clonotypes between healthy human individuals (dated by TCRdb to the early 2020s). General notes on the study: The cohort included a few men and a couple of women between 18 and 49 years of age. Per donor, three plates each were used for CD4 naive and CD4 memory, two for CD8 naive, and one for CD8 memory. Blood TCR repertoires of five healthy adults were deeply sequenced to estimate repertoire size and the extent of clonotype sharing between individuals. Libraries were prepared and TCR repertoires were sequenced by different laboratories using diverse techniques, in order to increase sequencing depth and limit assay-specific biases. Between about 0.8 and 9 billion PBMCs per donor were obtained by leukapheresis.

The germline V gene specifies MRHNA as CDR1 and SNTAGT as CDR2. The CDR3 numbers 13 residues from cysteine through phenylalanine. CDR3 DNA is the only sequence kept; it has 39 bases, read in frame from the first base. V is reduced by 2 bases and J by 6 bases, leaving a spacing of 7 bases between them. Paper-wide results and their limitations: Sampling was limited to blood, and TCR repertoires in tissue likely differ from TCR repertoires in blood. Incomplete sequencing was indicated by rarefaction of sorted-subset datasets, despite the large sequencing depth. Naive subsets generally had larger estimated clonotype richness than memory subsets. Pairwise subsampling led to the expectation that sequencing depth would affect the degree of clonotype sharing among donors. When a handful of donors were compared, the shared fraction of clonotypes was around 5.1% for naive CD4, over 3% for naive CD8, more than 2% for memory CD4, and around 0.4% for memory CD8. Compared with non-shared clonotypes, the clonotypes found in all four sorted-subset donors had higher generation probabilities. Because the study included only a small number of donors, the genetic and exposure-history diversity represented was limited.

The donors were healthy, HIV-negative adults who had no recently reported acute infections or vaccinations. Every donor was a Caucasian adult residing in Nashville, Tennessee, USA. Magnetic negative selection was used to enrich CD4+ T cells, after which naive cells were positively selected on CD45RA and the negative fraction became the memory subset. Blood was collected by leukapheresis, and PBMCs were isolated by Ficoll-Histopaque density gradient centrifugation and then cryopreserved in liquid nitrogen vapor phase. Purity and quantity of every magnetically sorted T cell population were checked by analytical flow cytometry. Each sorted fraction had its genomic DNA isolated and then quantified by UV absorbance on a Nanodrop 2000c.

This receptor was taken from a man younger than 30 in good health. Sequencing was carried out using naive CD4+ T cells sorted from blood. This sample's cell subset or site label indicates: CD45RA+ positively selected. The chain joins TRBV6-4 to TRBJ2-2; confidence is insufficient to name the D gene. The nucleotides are TGTGCCAGCAGTGACGGGGTAGCCGGGGAGCTGTTTTTT. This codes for CASSDGVAGELFF.